This record concerns one T cell receptor (beta chain) sequence. Under the authors' procedure: From reference gene primer amplification, estimates of nucleated cell counts were derived. Sequenced by immunoSEQ multiplex PCR; TCRdb stores in-frame clones only, minus some. V and J calls and clone size come straight from that table; D and trimming were deduced from the DNA. This sample has some 150,000 clones; roughly nine tenths occur once, and the top ten carry approximately 4.1%. The sample belongs to a study of blood T cell repertoires in COVID-19. About the study: The origin of the acute and convalescent COVID-19 samples was the United States, Italy and Spain.

This CDR3 contains 13 residues. CDR1 and CDR2 from the germline V gene are MNHNY and SVGAGI (reference sequence). V was shortened by 2 bases and J by 5 bases, with 9 bases between the two germline ends. V and J are TRBV6-6 and TRBJ1-1; D possibly corresponds to TRBD1 (6 bases). The source material was peripheral blood. The source of this sequence is a woman in her fifties or sixties with active or convalescent COVID-19. Written as DNA, the CDR3 is TGTGCCAGCAGTTACGATACAGGGACTGAAGCTTTCTTT. Residues: CASSYDTGTEAFF.